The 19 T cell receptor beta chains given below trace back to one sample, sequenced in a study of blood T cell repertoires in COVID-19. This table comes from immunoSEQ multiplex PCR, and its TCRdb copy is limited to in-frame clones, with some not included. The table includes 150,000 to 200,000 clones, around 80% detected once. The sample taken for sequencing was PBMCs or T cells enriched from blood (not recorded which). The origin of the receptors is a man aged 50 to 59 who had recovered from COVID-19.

The CDR3: CASNIATGVQNIQYF. CDR3 nucleotides: TGTGCCAGTAACATCGCGACAGGGGTCCAAAACATTCAGTACTTC. The rearrangement links TRBV19 to TRBJ2-4, with 8 bases lining up with TRBD1. With V trimmed by 7 bases and J by 5 bases, 10 bases remained unmatched. CDR3 size: 15 residues. Germline V gene lookup returns CDR1 LNHDA and CDR2 SQIVND (reference sequence).

The CDR3 here is CASSEFGGSYNEQFF. CDR3 in DNA: TGTGCCAGCAGTGAATTTGGCGGCTCCTACAATGAGCAGTTCTTC. The J gene is TRBJ2-1, the V gene TRBV6-1; D ambiguous. This CDR3 is built from 15 residues. Germline V lookup: CDR1 MNHNS, CDR2 SASEGT. The V and J ends lost 2 bases and 0 bases respectively, with 8 bases between them.

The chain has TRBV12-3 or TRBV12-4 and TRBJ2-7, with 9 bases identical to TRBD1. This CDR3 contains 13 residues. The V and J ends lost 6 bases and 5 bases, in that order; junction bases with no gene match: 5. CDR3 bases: TGTGCCAGCAGCCGGACAGGGGTACACGAGCAGTACTTC. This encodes CASSRTGVHEQYF.

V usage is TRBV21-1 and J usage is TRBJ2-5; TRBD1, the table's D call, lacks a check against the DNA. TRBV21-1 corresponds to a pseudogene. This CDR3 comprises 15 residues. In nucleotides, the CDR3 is TGTGCCAGCAGCAAATCATTTGGGCCTCAAGAGACCCAGTACTTC. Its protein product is CASSKSFGPQETQYF.

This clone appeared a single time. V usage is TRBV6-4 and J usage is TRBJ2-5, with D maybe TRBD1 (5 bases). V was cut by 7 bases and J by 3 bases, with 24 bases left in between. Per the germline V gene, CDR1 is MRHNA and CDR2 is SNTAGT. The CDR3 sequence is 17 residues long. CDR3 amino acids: CASTDDAVTLGEETQYF. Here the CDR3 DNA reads TGTGCCAGCACCGACGACGCGGTTACTCTAGGGGAAGAGACCCAGTACTTC.

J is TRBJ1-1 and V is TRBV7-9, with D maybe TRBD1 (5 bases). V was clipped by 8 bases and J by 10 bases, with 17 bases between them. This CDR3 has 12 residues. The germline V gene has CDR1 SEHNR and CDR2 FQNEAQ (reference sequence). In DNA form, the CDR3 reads TGTGCCAGCTCTCTTGGGGCTTCTGGAGCTTTCTTT. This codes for CASSLGASGAFF.

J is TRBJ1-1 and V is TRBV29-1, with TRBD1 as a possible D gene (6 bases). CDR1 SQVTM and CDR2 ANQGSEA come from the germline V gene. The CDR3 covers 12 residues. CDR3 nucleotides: TGCAGGGTCGGGACACCTAACACTGAAGCTTTCTTT. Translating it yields CRVGTPNTEAFF.

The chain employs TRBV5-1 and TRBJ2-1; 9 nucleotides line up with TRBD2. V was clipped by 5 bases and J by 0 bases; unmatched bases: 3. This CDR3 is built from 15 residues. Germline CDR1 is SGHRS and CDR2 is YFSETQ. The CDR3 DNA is TGCGCCAGCAGGACTAGCGGAAGCTCCTACAATGAGCAGTTCTTC. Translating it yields CASRTSGSSYNEQFF.

The CDR3 loop reads CASSLAGTSSYEQYF. For the CDR3, the DNA is TGTGCCAGCAGCCTAGCCGGGACAAGCTCCTACGAGCAGTACTTC. V is TRBV14 and J is TRBJ2-7, with D maybe TRBD1 (6 bases). The CDR3 runs 15 residues. From germline, CDR1 is SGHDN and CDR2 FVKESK. The V gene lost 4 bases and the J gene lost 0 bases, with 13 bases spanning the gap.

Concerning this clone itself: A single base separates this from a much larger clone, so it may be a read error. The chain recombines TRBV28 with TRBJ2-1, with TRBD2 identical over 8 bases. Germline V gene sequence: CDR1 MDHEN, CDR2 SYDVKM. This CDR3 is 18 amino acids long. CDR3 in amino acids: CASSLVVLLAGTGNGQFF. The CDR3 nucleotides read TGTGCCAGCAGTTTAGTGGTCCTTTTAGCGGGGACCGGCAATGGGCAGTTCTTC.

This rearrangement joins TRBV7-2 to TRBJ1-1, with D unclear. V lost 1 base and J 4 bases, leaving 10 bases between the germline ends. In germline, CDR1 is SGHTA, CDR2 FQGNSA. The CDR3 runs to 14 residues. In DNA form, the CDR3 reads TGTGCCAGCAGCTTAGTACGGGAAGGCACTGAAGCTTTCTTT. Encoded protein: CASSLVREGTEAFF.

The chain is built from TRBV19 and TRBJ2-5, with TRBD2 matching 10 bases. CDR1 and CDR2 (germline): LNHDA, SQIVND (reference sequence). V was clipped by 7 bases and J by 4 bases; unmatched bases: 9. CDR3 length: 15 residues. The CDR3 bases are TGTGCCAGTACTTCGAGCGGGGGGGCCCGAGAGACCCAGTACTTC. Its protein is CASTSSGGARETQYF.

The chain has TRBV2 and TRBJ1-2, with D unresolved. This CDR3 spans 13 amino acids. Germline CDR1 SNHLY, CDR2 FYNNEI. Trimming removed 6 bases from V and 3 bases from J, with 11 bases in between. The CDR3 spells CASRRDLDYGYTF. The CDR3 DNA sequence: TGTGCCAGCAGGCGAGACCTAGACTATGGCTACACCTTC. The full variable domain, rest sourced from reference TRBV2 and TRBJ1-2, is EPEVTQTPSHQVTQMGQEVILRCVPISNHLYFYWYRQILGQKVEFLVSFYNNEISEKSEIFDDQFSVERPDGSNFTLKIRSTKLEDSAMYFCASRRDLDYGYTFGSGTRLTVV.

CDR3 loop: CASSEIGRQGPSPLHF. For the CDR3, the DNA is TGTGCCAGCAGTGAAATAGGGAGACAGGGTCCTTCACCCCTCCACTTT. The chain uses TRBV6-1 and TRBJ1-6; the match to TRBD1 covers 7 bases. V gave up 2 bases and J gave up 9 bases; unmatched junction bases: 10. Germline V gene data show CDR1 as MNHNS and CDR2 as SASEGT. The CDR3 totals 16 residues.

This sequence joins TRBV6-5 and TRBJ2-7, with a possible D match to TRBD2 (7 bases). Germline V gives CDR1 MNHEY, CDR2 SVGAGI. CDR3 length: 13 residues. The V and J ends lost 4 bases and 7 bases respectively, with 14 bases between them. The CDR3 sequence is CASSSRGLREQYF. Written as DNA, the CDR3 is TGTGCCAGCAGTTCGCGGGGGCTTCGTGAGCAGTACTTC.

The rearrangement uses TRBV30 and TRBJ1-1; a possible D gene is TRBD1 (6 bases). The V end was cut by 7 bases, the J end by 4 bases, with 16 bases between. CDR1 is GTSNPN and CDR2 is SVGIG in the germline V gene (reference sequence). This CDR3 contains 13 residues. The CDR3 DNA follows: TGTGCCTCAGCTACAGGGTTCGGCACTGAAGCTTTCTTT. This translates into CASATGFGTEAFF.

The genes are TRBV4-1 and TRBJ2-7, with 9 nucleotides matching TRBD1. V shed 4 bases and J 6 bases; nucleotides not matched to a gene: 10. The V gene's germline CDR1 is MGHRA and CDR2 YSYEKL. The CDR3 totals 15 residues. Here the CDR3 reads CASSPAGTGLLEQYF. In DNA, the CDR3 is TGCGCCAGCAGCCCCGCGGGGACAGGGCTTCTCGAGCAGTACTTC.

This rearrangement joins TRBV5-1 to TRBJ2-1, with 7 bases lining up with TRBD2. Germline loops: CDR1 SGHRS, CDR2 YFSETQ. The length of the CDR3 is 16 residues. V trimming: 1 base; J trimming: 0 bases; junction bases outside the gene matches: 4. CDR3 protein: CASSLSAGSSYNEQFF. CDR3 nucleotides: TGCGCCAGCAGCTTGTCAGCGGGGAGCTCCTACAATGAGCAGTTCTTC. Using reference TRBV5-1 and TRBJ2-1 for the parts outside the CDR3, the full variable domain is KAGVTQTPRYLIKTRGQQVTLSCSPISGHRSVSWYQQTPGQGLQFLFEYFSETQRNKGNFPGRFSGRQFSNSRSEMNVSTLELGDSALYLCASSLSAGSSYNEQFFGPGTRLTVL.

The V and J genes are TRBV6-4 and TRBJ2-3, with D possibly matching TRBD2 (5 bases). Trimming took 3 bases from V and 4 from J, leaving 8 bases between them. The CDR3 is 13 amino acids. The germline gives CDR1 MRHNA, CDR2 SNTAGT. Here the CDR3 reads CASSDRESDTQYF. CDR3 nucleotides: TGTGCCAGCAGTGATCGGGAATCAGATACGCAGTATTTT.